The 8 T cell receptor beta chains listed next were all sequenced from one sample in a study of PD-L1 blockade in urothelial cancer. Only in-frame clones appear in the TCRdb table, and some are missing; sequencing was by immunoSEQ multiplex PCR. The sample records 70,000 or so clones, approximately 81% being singletons. The input for sequencing was PBMCs, taken around atezolizumab (anti-PD-L1) treatment. The receptors were gathered from a man aged 65-85 years with urothelial cancer.

The gene calls are TRBV9 and TRBJ2-3, with TRBD2 as a possible D gene (5 bases). V was trimmed by 4 bases and J by 2 bases, leaving 14 bases between them. The CDR3 length is 15 residues. Germline V lookup: CDR1 SGDLS, CDR2 YYNGEE. CDR3 in amino acids: CASSPLDYYTDTQYF. DNA for the CDR3: TGTGCCAGCAGCCCACTTGACTATTACACAGATACGCAGTATTTT.

The chain joins TRBV27 to TRBJ1-2, with 7 bases identical to TRBD1. After removal of 2 bases from V and 6 bases from J, the junction contained 3 bases not matched to a gene. Looked up from germline, CDR1 is MNHEY and CDR2 is SMNVEV (reference sequence). The CDR3 loop spans 13 amino acids. This CDR3 reads CASSLAGGNGYTF. The DNA of the CDR3 is TGTGCCAGCAGTTTAGCAGGGGGGAATGGCTACACCTTC.

This clone was counted a few times. This chain joins TRBV28 and TRBJ1-4, with 8 nucleotides matching TRBD1. Germline CDR1 reads MDHEN; CDR2 reads SYDVKM. Losses at the gene ends were 3 bases for V and 6 bases for J; bases not matched to a gene: 3. The CDR3 consists of 14 residues. For the CDR3, the DNA is TGTGCCAGCAGTTTTGGACAGGGCGATGAAAAACTGTTTTTT. Encoded protein: CASSFGQGDEKLFF. Drawing the rest from reference TRBV28 and TRBJ1-4, the complete variable domain is DVKVTQSSRYLVKRTGEKVFLECVQDMDHENMFWYRQDPGLGLRLIYFSYDVKMKEKGDIPEGYSVSREKKERFSLILESASTNQTSMYLCASSFGQGDEKLFFGSGTQLSVL.

This chain connects TRBV30 to TRBJ1-4; D is possibly TRBD1 (6 bases). V was trimmed by 2 bases and J by 7 bases, leaving 14 bases between them. The CDR3 has 14 residues. Germline V gene lookup returns CDR1 GTSNPN and CDR2 SVGIG (reference sequence). The CDR3 sequence: CAWSTQGLGEKLFF. DNA for the CDR3: TGTGCCTGGAGTACCCAGGGGTTGGGTGAAAAACTGTTTTTT.

The chain combines TRBV7-8 with TRBJ1-1; D ambiguous. This CDR3 is 17 amino acids long. V was cut by 5 bases and J by 3 bases, with 22 bases left in between. The germline V gene encodes CDR1 SGHVS and CDR2 FQNEAQ. The CDR3 DNA follows: TGTGCCAGCAGCCCGCGCAGAGGGTTCAGTCCCTACACTGAAGCTTTCTTT. It yields the protein CASSPRRGFSPYTEAFF.

The rearrangement uses TRBV7-8 and TRBJ1-5; 7 bases are shared with TRBD1. CDR3 length: 15 amino acids. CDR1 is SGHVS, CDR2 FQNEAQ, per germline. The V segment lost 5 bases and the J segment 3 bases; nucleotides outside the gene matches: 7. DNA for the CDR3: TGTGCCAGCAGCGCCGACAGGGTTCTCAATCAGCCCCAGCATTTT. Protein sequence: CASSADRVLNQPQHF.

V usage is TRBV30 and J usage is TRBJ1-5; a weak D match, TRBD1 (6 bases). The CDR3 consists of 13 residues. The germline V and J ends were trimmed by 2 bases and 6 bases, with 11 bases remaining between them. The germline V gene encodes CDR1 GTSNPN and CDR2 SVGIG (reference sequence). The CDR3 DNA reads TGTGCCTGGAGTCACAGGGCACGTCAGCCCCAGCATTTT. It translates to CAWSHRARQPQHF. The full variable domain, completed using reference TRBV30 and TRBJ1-5, is SQTIHQWPATLVQPVGSPLSLECTVEGTSNPNLYWYRQAAGRGLQLLFYSVGIGQISSEVPQNLSASRPQDRQFILSSKKLLLSDSGFYLCAWSHRARQPQHFGDGTRLSIL.

In its sample, this clone was seen a few times. This sequence joins TRBV7-3 and TRBJ2-2; possible D gene TRBD1, 6 bases. Germline V gives CDR1 SGHTA, CDR2 FQGTGA. The CDR3 is made up of 15 amino acids. V was clipped by 1 base and J by 4 bases, with 10 bases between them. The chain's CDR3 is CASSLKQGSTGELFF. Written as DNA, the CDR3 is TGTGCCAGCAGCTTAAAACAGGGTAGCACCGGGGAGCTGTTTTTT.